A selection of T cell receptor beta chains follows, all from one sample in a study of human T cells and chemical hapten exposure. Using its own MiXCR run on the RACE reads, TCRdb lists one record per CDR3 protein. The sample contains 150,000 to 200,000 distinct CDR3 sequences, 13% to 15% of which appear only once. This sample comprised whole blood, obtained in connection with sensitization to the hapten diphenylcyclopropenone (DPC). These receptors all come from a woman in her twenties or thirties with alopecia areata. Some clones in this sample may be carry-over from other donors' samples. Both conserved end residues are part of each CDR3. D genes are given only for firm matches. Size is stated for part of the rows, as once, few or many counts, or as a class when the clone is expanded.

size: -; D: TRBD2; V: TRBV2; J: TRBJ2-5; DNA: TGTGCCAGCAGTCCAAGGCGCGGACTAGCGGGATTATTGCGAGAGACCCAGTACTTC; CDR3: CASSPRRGLAGLLRETQYF
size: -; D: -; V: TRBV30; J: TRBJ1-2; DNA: TGTGCCTGGAGTCCAGGGGACTATGGCTACACCTTC; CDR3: CAWSPGDYGYTF
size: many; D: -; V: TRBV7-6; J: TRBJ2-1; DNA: TGTGCCAGCAGCTTAGCGGGGCGGGCTAGCATAAACAATGAGCAGTTCTTC; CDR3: CASSLAGRASINNEQFF
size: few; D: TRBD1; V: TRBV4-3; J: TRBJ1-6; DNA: TGCGCCAGCAGCCAACTTCTCGACGGGACAGCAAGCAATTCACCCCTCCACTTT; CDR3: CASSQLLDGTASNSPLHF
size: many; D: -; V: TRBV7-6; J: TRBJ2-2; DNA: TGTGCCAGCAGCTTAGTCGCAGCTCCGAACACCGGGGAGCTGTTTTTT; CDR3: CASSLVAAPNTGELFF
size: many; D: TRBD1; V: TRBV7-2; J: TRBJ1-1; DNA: TGTGCCAGCAGCTTCGACAGGGGGGGAACTGAAGCTTTCTTT; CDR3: CASSFDRGGTEAFF
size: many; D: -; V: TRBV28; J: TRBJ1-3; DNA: TGTGCCAGCAGTCCTTCGCAGCCCGGAAACACCATATATTTT; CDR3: CASSPSQPGNTIYF
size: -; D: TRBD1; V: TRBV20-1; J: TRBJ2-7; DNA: TGCAGTGCACAACCGGGACAGGGGGCGCGTTACGAGCAGTACTTC; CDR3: CSAQPGQGARYEQYF
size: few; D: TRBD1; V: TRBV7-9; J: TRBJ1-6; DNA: TGTGCCAGCAGGGGGACAGTTTATAATTCACCCCTCCACTTT; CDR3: CASRGTVYNSPLHF
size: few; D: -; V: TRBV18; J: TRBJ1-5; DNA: TGTGCCAGCTCCCAAGGGGGGGAGAGAAAGCCCCAGCATTTT; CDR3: CASSQGGERKPQHF